This entry lists 16 T cell receptor beta chains sequenced from one sample in a study of cytomegalovirus exposure and HLA in healthy donors. The protocol was immunoSEQ multiplex PCR, while the TCRdb copy is restricted to in-frame clones and leaves out a portion. The profile shows tens of thousands of clones, about 94% of them singletons. Material: PBMCs. All receptors derive from a man aged 18 to 35 in good health and CMV-seropositive.

This sequence joins TRBV2 and TRBJ1-1, with D unresolved. The CDR3 extends over 13 amino acids. In germline, CDR1 is SNHLY, CDR2 FYNNEI. The germline V and J ends were trimmed by 7 bases and 5 bases, with 14 bases remaining between them. The CDR3 sequence is CASTSLVGTEAFF. CDR3 coding DNA: TGTGCCAGCACCTCTCTAGTCGGAACTGAAGCTTTCTTT.

The chain uses TRBV9 and TRBJ2-1; perhaps TRBD2 as D (6 bases). Per the germline V gene, CDR1 is SGDLS and CDR2 is YYNGEE. V dropped 4 bases and J dropped 0 bases, with 17 bases sitting between them. CDR3 length equals 17 residues. CDR3 in DNA: TGTGCCAGCAGCTCCTCCCTCGGGAGCGCCTCCTACAATGAGCAGTTCTTC. Amino acid sequence: CASSSSLGSASYNEQFF. The whole variable domain, remainder taken from reference TRBV9 and TRBJ2-1, is DSGVTQTPKHLITATGQRVTLRCSPRSGDLSVYWYQQSLDQGLQFLIQYYNGEERAKGNILERFSAQQFPDLHSELNLSSLELGDSALYFCASSSSLGSASYNEQFFGPGTRLTVL.

This chain connects TRBV2 to TRBJ1-5, with 9 bases that match TRBD1. Germline-derived CDR1 and CDR2 are SNHLY and FYNNEI. The CDR3 runs to 16 residues. J lost 2 bases, V lost 4 bases, and 6 bases had no gene match. The CDR3 coding sequence is TGTGCCAGCAGTGTAGGACAGGGGATAGGCAATCAGCCCCAGCATTTT. It is translated as CASSVGQGIGNQPQHF.

This rearrangement joins TRBV19 to TRBJ2-1; TRBD1 matches at 12 bases. CDR1 is LNHDA and CDR2 is SQIVND in the germline V gene (reference sequence). V shed 3 bases, J shed 8 bases, and the junction held 2 bases outside the gene matches. The CDR3 runs to 14 residues. CDR3 residues: CASSIGTGGDEQFF. As DNA, the CDR3 is TGTGCCAGTAGTATCGGGACAGGGGGCGATGAGCAGTTCTTC.

J is TRBJ2-5 and V is TRBV5-1, with D possibly being TRBD2 (6 bases). The CDR3 loop spans 14 amino acids. Germline V gene data show CDR1 as SGHRS and CDR2 as YFSETQ. Trimming cost V 0 bases and J 5 bases, with 11 bases left between them. This CDR3 is CASSLEAGMETQYF. CDR3 coding DNA: TGCGCCAGCAGCTTGGAGGCGGGAATGGAGACCCAGTACTTC.

The chain is built from TRBV28 and TRBJ1-4; TRBD1 is a possible D gene (6 bases). Germline V CDR1 and CDR2: MDHEN, SYDVKM. The CDR3 spans 13 residues. The V end lost 4 bases, the J end lost 7 bases, and 10 bases lay between the germline ends. The CDR3 DNA follows: TGTGCCAGCAGTTCGGCACAGGGTGAAAAACTGTTTTTT. It codes for CASSSAQGEKLFF.

This chain links TRBV25-1 with TRBJ2-2; 9 nucleotides line up with TRBD1. J was trimmed by 6 bases and V by 1 base; bases with no gene match: 9. Per the germline V gene, CDR1 is MGHDK and CDR2 is SYGVNS. The CDR3 is 17 amino acids. The CDR3 loop is CASSESRQGVLSGELFF. The CDR3 region has the DNA TGTGCCAGCAGTGAATCCCGACAGGGGGTTCTATCCGGGGAGCTGTTTTTT.

This sequence joins TRBV29-1 and TRBJ2-7; 7 bases align to TRBD2. CDR1 is SQVTM, CDR2 ANQGSEA, per germline. CDR3 length equals 13 residues. Unmatched junction bases numbered 9, after V lost 6 bases and J lost 4 bases. The CDR3 loop reads CSVSGGEFYEQYF. DNA for the CDR3: TGCAGCGTGTCGGGGGGAGAGTTTTACGAGCAGTACTTC.

The genes are TRBV27 and TRBJ2-1; D gene unclear. CDR3 length: 11 residues. Germline V CDR1 and CDR2: MNHEY, SMNVEV (reference sequence). With 3 bases removed from V and 7 bases from J, the gap between germline ends came to 4 bases. The CDR3 is CASSFRNEQFF. CDR3 DNA: TGTGCCAGCAGTTTTAGAAATGAGCAGTTCTTC.

The gene calls are TRBV27 and TRBJ1-2; 9 bases agree with TRBD1. V lost 3 bases and J lost 7; bases outside the gene matches: 6. Germline CDR1 reads MNHEY; CDR2 reads SMNVEV (reference sequence). The CDR3 length is 14 residues. The CDR3 DNA is TGTGCCAGCAGTTTTGGACAGGGGAAGGGTGGCTACACCTTC. This gives the protein CASSFGQGKGGYTF.

This chain links TRBV7-9 with TRBJ1-1; 9 bases align to TRBD1. V was clipped by 2 bases and J by 6 bases; unmatched bases: 7. The CDR3 runs 15 residues. The germline V gene has CDR1 SEHNR and CDR2 FQNEAQ (reference sequence). The CDR3 is CASSLNLDRGPEAFF. For the CDR3, the DNA is TGTGCCAGCAGCTTAAACTTGGACAGGGGTCCTGAAGCTTTCTTT.

The chain recombines TRBV28 with TRBJ1-3, with D possibly matching TRBD1 (5 bases). CDR3 size: 17 residues. The V gene's germline CDR1 is MDHEN and CDR2 SYDVKM. Trimming stripped 0 bases from V and 4 bases from J, with 16 bases between. The CDR3 nucleotides are TGTGCCAGCAGTTTATGGCAGGGTGCCGCAATCGGAAACACCATATATTTT. Translation gives CASSLWQGAAIGNTIYF.

For this clone: The limits of the CDR3 on the DNA are not certain, so only TCRdb's listed CDR3 is given. CDR3 sequence reads: CASSILARGGGDEQYF. This chain joins TRBV19 and TRBJ2-7; the table's D call of TRBD2 was not tested on the DNA. The CDR3 totals 16 residues, both ends included. The V gene's germline CDR1 is LNHDA and CDR2 SQIVND (reference sequence).

The genes are TRBV11-1 and TRBJ2-5; possible D gene TRBD2, 6 bases. The CDR3 length is 14 residues. The V and J ends lost 5 bases and 5 bases respectively, with 15 bases between them. Looked up from germline, CDR1 is SGHAT and CDR2 is FQDESV (reference sequence). In DNA, the CDR3 is TGTGCCAGCAGCGGAACGGGCGGGGCGGAGACCCAGTACTTC. Amino acids: CASSGTGGAETQYF. The entire variable domain, with the rest obtained from reference TRBV11-1 and TRBJ2-5, is as follows: EAEVAQSPRYKITEKSQAVAFWCDPISGHATLYWYRQILGQGPELLVQFQDESVVDDSQLPKDRFSAERLKGVDSTLKIQPAELGDSAMYLCASSGTGGAETQYFGPGTRLLVL.

The chain uses TRBV11-2 and TRBJ2-1, with TRBD2 matching over 9 bases. The length of the CDR3 is 15 residues. Germline values: CDR1 SGHAT, CDR2 FQNNGV. V gave up 5 bases and J gave up 0 bases; unmatched junction bases: 2. The CDR3 loop reads CASSLSGGSYNEQFF. CDR3 bases: TGTGCCAGCAGCCTTAGCGGGGGCTCCTACAATGAGCAGTTCTTC.

This clone turned up a few times. The genes are TRBV6-4 and TRBJ2-3; 10 nucleotides agree with TRBD2. With 5 bases clipped from V and 4 bases from J, the junction kept 6 bases outside the gene matches. This CDR3 has 15 amino acids. Germline V lookup: CDR1 MRHNA, CDR2 SNTAGT. The CDR3 reads CASSISGGASDTQYF. The CDR3 DNA sequence: TGTGCCAGCAGTATAAGCGGGGGGGCGTCAGATACGCAGTATTTT.